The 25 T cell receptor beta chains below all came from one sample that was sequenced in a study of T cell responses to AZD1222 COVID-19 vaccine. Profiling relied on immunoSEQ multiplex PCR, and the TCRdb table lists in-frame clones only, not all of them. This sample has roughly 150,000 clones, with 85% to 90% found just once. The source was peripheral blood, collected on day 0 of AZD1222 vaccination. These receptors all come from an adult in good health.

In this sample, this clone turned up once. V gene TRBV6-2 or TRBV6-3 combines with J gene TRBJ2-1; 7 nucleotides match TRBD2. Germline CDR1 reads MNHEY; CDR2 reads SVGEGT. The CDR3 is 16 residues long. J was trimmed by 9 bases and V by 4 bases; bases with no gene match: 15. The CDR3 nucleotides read TGTGCCAGCAGTTTAGGGACTACGAGTCTAGGGATTGAGCAGTTCTTC. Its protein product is CASSLGTTSLGIEQFF.

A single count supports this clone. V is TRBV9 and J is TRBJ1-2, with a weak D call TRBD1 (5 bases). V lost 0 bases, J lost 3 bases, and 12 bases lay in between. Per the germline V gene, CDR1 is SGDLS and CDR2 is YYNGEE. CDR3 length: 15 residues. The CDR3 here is CASSVGGLGYYGYTF. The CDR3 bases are TGTGCCAGCAGCGTAGGGGGGTTAGGGTACTATGGCTACACCTTC. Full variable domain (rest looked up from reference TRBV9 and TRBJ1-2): DSGVTQTPKHLITATGQRVTLRCSPRSGDLSVYWYQQSLDQGLQFLIQYYNGEERAKGNILERFSAQQFPDLHSELNLSSLELGDSALYFCASSVGGLGYYGYTFGSGTRLTVV.

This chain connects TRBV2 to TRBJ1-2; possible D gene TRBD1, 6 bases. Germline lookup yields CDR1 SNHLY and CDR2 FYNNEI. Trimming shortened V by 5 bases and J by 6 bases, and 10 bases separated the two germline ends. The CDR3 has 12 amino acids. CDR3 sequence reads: CASSSGEDGYTF. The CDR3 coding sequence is TGTGCCAGCAGTTCAGGGGAGGATGGCTACACCTTC.

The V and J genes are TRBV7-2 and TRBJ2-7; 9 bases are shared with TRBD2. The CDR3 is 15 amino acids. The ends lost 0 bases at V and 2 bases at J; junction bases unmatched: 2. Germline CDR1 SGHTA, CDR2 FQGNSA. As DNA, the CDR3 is TGTGCCAGCAGCTTAGCAGCGGGAGGACCCTACGAGCAGTACTTC. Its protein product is CASSLAAGGPYEQYF.

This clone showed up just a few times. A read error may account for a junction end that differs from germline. Here the CDR3 reads CASSEGGSSGRAPDF. DNA of the CDR3: TGTGCCAGCAGTGAAGGCGGGAGTAGCGGGAGGGCCCCCGACTTC. V is TRBV2 and J is TRBJ2-7; TRBD2 matches 11 bases. The CDR3 is 15 residues long. Germline values: CDR1 SNHLY, CDR2 FYNNEI.

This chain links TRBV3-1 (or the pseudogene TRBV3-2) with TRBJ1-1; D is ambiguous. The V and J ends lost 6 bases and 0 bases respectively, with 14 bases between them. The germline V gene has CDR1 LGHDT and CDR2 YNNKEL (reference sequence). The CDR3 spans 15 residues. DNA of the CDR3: TGTGCCAGCAGTGGGGAGAGCATCATGAACACTGAAGCTTTCTTT. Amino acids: CASSGESIMNTEAFF.

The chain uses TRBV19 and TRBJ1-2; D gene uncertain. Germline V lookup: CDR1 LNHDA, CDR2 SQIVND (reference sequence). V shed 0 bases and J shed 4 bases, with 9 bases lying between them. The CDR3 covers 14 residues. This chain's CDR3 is CASSIEHQIYGYTF. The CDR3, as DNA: TGTGCCAGTAGTATAGAGCATCAAATCTATGGCTACACCTTC.

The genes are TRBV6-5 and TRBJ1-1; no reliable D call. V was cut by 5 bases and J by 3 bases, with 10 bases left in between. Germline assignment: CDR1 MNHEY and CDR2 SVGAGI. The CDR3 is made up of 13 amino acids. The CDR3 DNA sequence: TGTGCCAGCAGTCCCCTTGGGTACACTGAAGCTTTCTTT. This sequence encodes CASSPLGYTEAFF.

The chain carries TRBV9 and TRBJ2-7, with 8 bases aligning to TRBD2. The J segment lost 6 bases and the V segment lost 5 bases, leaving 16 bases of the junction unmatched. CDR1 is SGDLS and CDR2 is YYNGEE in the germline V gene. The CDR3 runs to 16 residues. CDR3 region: CASSNAITGGLVEQYF. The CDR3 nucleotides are TGTGCCAGCAGTAACGCAATCACGGGAGGGTTAGTCGAGCAGTACTTC.

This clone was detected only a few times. CDR3 residues: CASSYGTVLSNQPQHF. For the CDR3, the DNA is TGTGCCAGTAGTTACGGGACAGTTCTTAGCAATCAGCCCCAGCATTTT. The chain employs TRBV19 and TRBJ1-5, with 7 bases fitting TRBD1. Unmatched junction bases numbered 7, after V lost 5 bases and J lost 0 bases. CDR1 is LNHDA and CDR2 is SQIVND in the germline V gene (reference sequence). This CDR3 spans 16 amino acids.

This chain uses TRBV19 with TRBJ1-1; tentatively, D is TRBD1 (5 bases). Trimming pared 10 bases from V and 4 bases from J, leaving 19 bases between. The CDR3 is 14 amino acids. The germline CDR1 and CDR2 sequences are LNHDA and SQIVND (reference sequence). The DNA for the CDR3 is TGTGCCACCAAAACAGGAGGAATAGCCACTGAAGCTTTCTTT. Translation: CATKTGGIATEAFF.

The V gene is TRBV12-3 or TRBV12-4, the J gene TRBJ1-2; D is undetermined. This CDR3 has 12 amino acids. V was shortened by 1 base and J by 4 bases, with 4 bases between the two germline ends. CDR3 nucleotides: TGTGCCAGCAGTTTAGTGGGCTATGGCTACACCTTC. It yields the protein CASSLVGYGYTF.

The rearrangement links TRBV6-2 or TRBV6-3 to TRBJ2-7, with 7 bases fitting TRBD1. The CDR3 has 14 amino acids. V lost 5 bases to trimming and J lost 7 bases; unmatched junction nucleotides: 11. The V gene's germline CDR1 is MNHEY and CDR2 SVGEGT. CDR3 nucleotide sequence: TGTGCCAGCAGTCCCGGACAGGTAATACGGGAGCAGTACTTC. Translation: CASSPGQVIREQYF.

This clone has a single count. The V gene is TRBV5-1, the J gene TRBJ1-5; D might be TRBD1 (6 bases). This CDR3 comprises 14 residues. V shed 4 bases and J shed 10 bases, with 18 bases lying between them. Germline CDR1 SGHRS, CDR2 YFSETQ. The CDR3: CASSLWPTGTPQHF. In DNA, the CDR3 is TGCGCCAGCAGCCTCTGGCCCACAGGGACCCCCCAGCATTTT.

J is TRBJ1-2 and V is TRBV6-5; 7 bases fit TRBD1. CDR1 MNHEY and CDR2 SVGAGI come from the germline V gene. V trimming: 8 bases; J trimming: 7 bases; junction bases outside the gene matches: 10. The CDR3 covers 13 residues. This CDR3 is CASRQGLRRGYTF. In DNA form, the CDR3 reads TGTGCCAGCCGACAGGGTTTACGTCGTGGCTACACCTTC.

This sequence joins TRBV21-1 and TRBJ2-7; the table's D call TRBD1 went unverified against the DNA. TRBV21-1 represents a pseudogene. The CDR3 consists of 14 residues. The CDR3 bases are TGTGCCAGCAGCAAACCACAACGATCCTACGAGCAGTACTTC. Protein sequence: CASSKPQRSYEQYF.

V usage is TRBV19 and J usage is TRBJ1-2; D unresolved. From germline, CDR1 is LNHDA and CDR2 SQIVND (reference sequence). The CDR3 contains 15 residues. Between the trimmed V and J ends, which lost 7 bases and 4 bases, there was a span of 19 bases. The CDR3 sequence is CASTGLDGATYGYTF. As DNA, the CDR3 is TGTGCCAGTACGGGGTTAGACGGAGCCACCTATGGCTACACCTTC.

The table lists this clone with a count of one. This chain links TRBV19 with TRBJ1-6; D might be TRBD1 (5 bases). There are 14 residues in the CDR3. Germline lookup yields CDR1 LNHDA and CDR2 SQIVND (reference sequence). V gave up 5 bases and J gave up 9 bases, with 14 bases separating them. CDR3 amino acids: CASSETANLSPLHF. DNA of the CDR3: TGTGCCAGTAGTGAGACAGCAAACCTTTCACCCCTCCACTTT.

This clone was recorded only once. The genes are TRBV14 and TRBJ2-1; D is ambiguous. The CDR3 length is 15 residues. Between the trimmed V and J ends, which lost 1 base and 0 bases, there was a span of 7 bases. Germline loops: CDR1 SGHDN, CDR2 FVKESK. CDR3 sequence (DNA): TGTGCCAGCAGCCAAGTTAAGGGCTCCTACAATGAGCAGTTCTTC. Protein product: CASSQVKGSYNEQFF. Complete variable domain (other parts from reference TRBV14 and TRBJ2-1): EAGVTQFPSHSVIEKGQTVTLRCDPISGHDNLYWYRRVMGKEIKFLLHFVKESKQDESGMPNNRFLAERTGGTYSTLKVQPAELEDSGVYFCASSQVKGSYNEQFFGPGTRLTVL.

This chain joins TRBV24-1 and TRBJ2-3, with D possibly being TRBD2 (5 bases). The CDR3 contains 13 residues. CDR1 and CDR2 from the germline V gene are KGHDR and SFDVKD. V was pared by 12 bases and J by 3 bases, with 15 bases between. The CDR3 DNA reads TGTGCCTCAGTTGGGGAGAGAACAGATACGCAGTATTTT. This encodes CASVGERTDTQYF.

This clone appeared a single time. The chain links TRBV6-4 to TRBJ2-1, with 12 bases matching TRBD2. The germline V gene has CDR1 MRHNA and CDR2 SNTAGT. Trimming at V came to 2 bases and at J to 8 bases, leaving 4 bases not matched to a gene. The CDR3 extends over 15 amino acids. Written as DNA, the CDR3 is TGTGCCAGCAGTGACGAACTAGCGGGAGGCGATGAGCAGTTCTTC. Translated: CASSDELAGGDEQFF.

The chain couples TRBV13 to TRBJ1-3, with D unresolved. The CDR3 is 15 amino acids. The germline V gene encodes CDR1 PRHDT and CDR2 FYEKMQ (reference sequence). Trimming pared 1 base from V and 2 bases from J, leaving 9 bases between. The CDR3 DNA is TGTGCCAGCAGCTTAGAGCTCCAGCCTGGAAACACCATATATTTT. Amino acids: CASSLELQPGNTIYF.

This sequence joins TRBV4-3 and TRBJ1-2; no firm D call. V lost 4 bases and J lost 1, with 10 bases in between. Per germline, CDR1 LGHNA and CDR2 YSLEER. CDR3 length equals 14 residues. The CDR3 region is CASSRSALNYGYTF. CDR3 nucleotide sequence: TGCGCCAGCAGCCGGTCAGCACTTAACTATGGCTACACCTTC.

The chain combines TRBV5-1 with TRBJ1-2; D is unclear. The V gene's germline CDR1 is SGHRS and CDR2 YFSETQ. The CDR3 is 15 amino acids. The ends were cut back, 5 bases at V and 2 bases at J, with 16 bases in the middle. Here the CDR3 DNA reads TGCGCCAGCAGAAGAGGCCCCCTTAACAACTATGGCTACACCTTC. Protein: CASRRGPLNNYGYTF. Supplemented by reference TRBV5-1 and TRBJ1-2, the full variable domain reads KAGVTQTPRYLIKTRGQQVTLSCSPISGHRSVSWYQQTPGQGLQFLFEYFSETQRNKGNFPGRFSGRQFSNSRSEMNVSTLELGDSALYLCASRRGPLNNYGYTFGSGTRLTVV.

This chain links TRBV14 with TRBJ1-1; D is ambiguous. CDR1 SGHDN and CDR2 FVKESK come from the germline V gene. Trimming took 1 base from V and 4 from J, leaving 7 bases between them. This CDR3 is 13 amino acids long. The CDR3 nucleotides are TGTGCCAGCAGCCAAGCCCAGCTCACTGAAGCTTTCTTT. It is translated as CASSQAQLTEAFF.